This T cell receptor beta chain was retrieved from a study of T cells after yellow fever vaccination. Findings of the study overall: Though it reached lower strength, the secondary response hit its peak faster, day 5 versus 15. Detected again after the booster were most primary-vaccination clones, at nearly 97% CD4 and approximately 87% CD8.

TCRdb reprocessed the 5' RACE reads with MiXCR, giving one entry per CDR3 protein. The sample includes some 350,000 distinct CDR3 sequences, roughly 4.3% of them seen just once. The table lists this clonotype with many counts. The antigen remains unidentified. The germline gives CDR1 LNHNV, CDR2 YYDKDF (reference sequence). Trimming took off 5 bases at V and 8 bases at J, with 16 bases between the two ends. This CDR3 is 14 amino acids long. The V call is TRBV15, the J call TRBJ2-1; maybe TRBD1 (6 bases). This TCR came from a man aged 18 to 29 who received the YFV17D yellow fever vaccine. This specimen was PBMCs, taken 5 days after the yellow fever booster vaccination. The CDR3 region is CATSGLNRDHEQFF. In nucleotides, the CDR3 is TGTGCCACCAGCGGGTTAAACAGGGACCATGAGCAGTTCTTC.